This entry lists 30 T cell receptor beta chains sequenced from one sample in a study of T-cell memory formation after mild COVID-19. TCRdb reprocessed the 5' RACE reads with MiXCR, giving one entry per CDR3 protein. The data show approximately 270,000 distinct CDR3 sequences, 16% seen once. The sequenced material came from PBMCs or a T cell subset sorted from them (not recorded which). Every receptor here comes from a man aged 18-30 years who had mild COVID-19 (a few samples of this study predate the infection). Cell type and time point are not known.

This clonotype was seen only a few times. The V and J genes are TRBV10-2 and TRBJ1-1; D unclear. The CDR3 runs to 13 residues. The germline V gene has CDR1 WSHSY and CDR2 SAAADI. V lost 5 bases and J 0 bases, leaving 7 bases between the germline ends. The CDR3 bases are TGCGCCAGCAGTCTCCAAATGAACACTGAAGCTTTCTTT. The encoded protein is CASSLQMNTEAFF.

The chain combines TRBV28 with TRBJ2-6, with D hard to call. The germline V gene encodes CDR1 MDHEN and CDR2 SYDVKM. The CDR3 extends over 16 amino acids. Trimming took 2 bases from V and 4 from J, leaving 12 bases between them. The CDR3 here is CASSLGNRAGANVLTF. For the CDR3, the DNA is TGTGCCAGCAGTTTAGGGAATAGAGCGGGGGCCAACGTCCTGACTTTC.

This chain uses TRBV5-1 with TRBJ2-5; 9 bases match TRBD1. This CDR3 has 15 amino acids. The junction had 8 bases not matched to a gene; V was cut back by 5 bases and J by 3 bases. Germline V CDR1 and CDR2: SGHRS, YFSETQ. The CDR3: CASRKTGGVEETQYF. The DNA of the CDR3 is TGCGCCAGCAGGAAAACAGGGGGCGTTGAAGAGACCCAGTACTTC.

The chain employs TRBV12-3 or TRBV12-4 and TRBJ2-7, with unresolved D. The ends were cut back, 1 base at V and 3 bases at J, with 13 bases in the middle. The CDR3 contains 15 residues. As DNA, the CDR3 is TGTGCCAGCAGTTTAGGGGGTTCCTTCGACTACGAGCAGTACTTC. The encoded protein is CASSLGGSFDYEQYF.

The chain carries TRBV24-1 and TRBJ2-1; 14 nucleotides line up with TRBD2. The CDR3 consists of 19 residues. V dropped 3 bases and J dropped 6; count of bases not matched to a gene: 12. Germline V gene data show CDR1 as KGHDR and CDR2 as SFDVKD. The DNA of the CDR3 is TGTGCCACCAGTGATCCCCCTCGACTAGCGGGGGGGCCTGTCAATGAGCAGTTCTTC. Protein product: CATSDPPRLAGGPVNEQFF.

The chain carries TRBV15 and TRBJ2-3, with D perhaps being TRBD1 or TRBD2 (5 bases each). Trimming took 0 bases from V and 1 from J, leaving 8 bases between them. Germline V CDR1 and CDR2: LNHNV, YYDKDF (reference sequence). The CDR3 is 15 residues long. The CDR3 sequence is CATSRDRDRTDTQYF. In DNA form, the CDR3 reads TGTGCCACCAGCAGAGACAGGGACCGCACAGATACGCAGTATTTT.

This clonotype was seen only a few times. V usage is TRBV5-1 and J usage is TRBJ2-5, with TRBD2 matching 9 bases. V dropped 0 bases and J dropped 1; count of bases not matched to a gene: 4. The CDR3 is 16 residues long. From germline, CDR1 is SGHRS and CDR2 YFSETQ. In DNA, the CDR3 is TGCGCCAGCAGCTTGGTGGGAGCGGGGGGCCAAGAGACCCAGTACTTC. Its translation is CASSLVGAGGQETQYF.

This chain connects TRBV27 to TRBJ1-2; 10 bases align to TRBD1. V dropped 3 bases and J dropped 6; count of bases not matched to a gene: 4. The CDR3 length is 14 residues. Germline-derived CDR1 and CDR2 are MNHEY and SMNVEV (reference sequence). The DNA for the CDR3 is TGTGCCAGCAGTTTTGGGGACAGGGGACATGGCTACACCTTC. Amino acids: CASSFGDRGHGYTF.

This chain connects TRBV20-1 to TRBJ1-5, with TRBD1 as a possible D gene (5 bases). The CDR3 is made up of 15 amino acids. Germline CDR1 is DFQATT and CDR2 is SNEGSKA (reference sequence). V was clipped by 4 bases and J by 3 bases, with 16 bases between them. The CDR3: CSAKRRPGPNQPQHF. CDR3 DNA sequence: TGCAGTGCTAAACGTCGGCCAGGGCCCAATCAGCCCCAGCATTTT.

This clonotype was counted at least ten times. The gene calls are TRBV4-1 and TRBJ2-4, with TRBD1 identical over 7 bases. This CDR3 contains 17 residues. Per germline, CDR1 MGHRA and CDR2 YSYEKL. J gave up 3 bases and V 1 base, and 9 bases lay outside the gene matches. Here the CDR3 reads CASSQGPAGGDKNIQYF. CDR3 DNA: TGCGCCAGCAGCCAAGGGCCCGCAGGGGGAGACAAAAACATTCAGTACTTC.

This clonotype has ten or more counts. The chain carries TRBV12-3 or TRBV12-4 and TRBJ1-2, with TRBD1 as a possible D gene (6 bases). This CDR3 is 14 amino acids long. V was pared by 2 bases and J by 1 base, with 8 bases between. The CDR3 sequence is CASSLQGFNYGYTF. The CDR3 DNA follows: TGTGCCAGCAGTTTACAGGGGTTTAACTATGGCTACACCTTC.

Only a few counts were recorded for this clonotype. The chain has TRBV7-6 and TRBJ2-1; D is perhaps TRBD1 (6 bases). Trimming took 3 bases from V and 9 from J, leaving 18 bases between them. The germline V gene has CDR1 SGHVS and CDR2 FNYEAQ. The CDR3 consists of 15 residues. This CDR3 is CASSLGASGVGEQFF. DNA of the CDR3: TGTGCCAGCAGCTTGGGTGCTTCAGGGGTCGGTGAGCAGTTCTTC.

The rearrangement uses TRBV24-1 and TRBJ2-5, with 13 positions matching TRBD2. The CDR3 loop spans 17 amino acids. Unmatched junction bases numbered 3, after V lost 3 bases and J lost 0 bases. From germline, CDR1 is KGHDR and CDR2 SFDVKD. The CDR3 sequence: CATSDATSGGNQETQYF. The CDR3 DNA reads as TGTGCCACCAGTGATGCGACTAGCGGGGGGAACCAAGAGACCCAGTACTTC.

This sequence joins TRBV3-1 and TRBJ1-3; no definite D call. The ends were cut back, 0 bases at V and 4 bases at J, with 4 bases in the middle. In germline, CDR1 is LGHDT, CDR2 YNNKEL (reference sequence). CDR3 length: 13 amino acids. The DNA for the CDR3 is TGTGCCAGCAGCCAAGAAGGAGGAAACACCATATATTTT. The encoded protein is CASSQEGGNTIYF.

In its sample, this clonotype was seen a few times. The chain combines TRBV7-3 with TRBJ2-2; D not resolved. The V end was cut by 2 bases, the J end by 7 bases, with 5 bases between. The CDR3 runs 12 residues. Germline V CDR1 and CDR2: SGHTA, FQGTGA. The CDR3: CASSLEIGELFF. The CDR3 DNA reads TGTGCCAGCAGCTTAGAAATCGGGGAGCTGTTTTTT.

This clonotype occurred many times. The rearrangement links TRBV6-2 or TRBV6-3 to TRBJ2-1; D is unclear. This CDR3 is built from 14 residues. Trimming stripped 4 bases from V and 2 bases from J, with 9 bases between. Germline loops: CDR1 MNHEY, CDR2 SVGEGT. This CDR3 is CASSSFYPYNEQFF. The CDR3 bases are TGTGCCAGCAGTTCGTTCTATCCCTACAATGAGCAGTTCTTC.

This clonotype was seen a few times. The chain carries TRBV6-6 and TRBJ1-2; maybe TRBD1 (6 bases). Trimming removed 6 bases at V and 2 bases at J, with 13 bases between. The CDR3 contains 14 residues. The V gene's germline CDR1 is MNHNY and CDR2 SVGAGI (reference sequence). The CDR3 DNA sequence: TGTGCCAGCAGACGACGACAGGCCAACTATGGCTACACCTTC. Protein sequence: CASRRRQANYGYTF.

V gene TRBV12-3 or TRBV12-4 combines with J gene TRBJ1-2; D is ambiguous. V was pared by 5 bases and J by 0 bases, with 22 bases between. The CDR3 contains 18 residues. The CDR3 bases are TGTGCCAGCAGTCATACACGCTCAGGACTGATATCTAACTATGGCTACACCTTC. This translates into CASSHTRSGLISNYGYTF.

The V gene is TRBV6-2 or TRBV6-3, the J gene TRBJ2-6; D remains ambiguous. Trimming cost V 0 bases and J 0 bases, with 6 bases left between them. In germline, CDR1 is MNHEY, CDR2 SVGEGT. The CDR3 covers 16 residues. The CDR3 DNA sequence: TGTGCCAGCAGTTACTCGTCGCGCTCTGGGGCCAACGTCCTGACTTTC. Translated, it gives CASSYSSRSGANVLTF.

This clonotype was picked up a small number of times. V and J are TRBV4-3 and TRBJ2-3; D is unresolved. The V end was cut by 4 bases, the J end by 6 bases, with 11 bases between. The CDR3 consists of 13 residues. The V gene's germline CDR1 is LGHNA and CDR2 YSLEER. CDR3 region: CASSPRARDTQYF. Written as DNA, the CDR3 is TGCGCCAGCAGCCCCCGGGCGCGGGATACGCAGTATTTT.

This clonotype was counted between two and nine times. The chain links TRBV24-1 to TRBJ2-5; D not resolved. The CDR3 has 11 amino acids. CDR1 is KGHDR and CDR2 is SFDVKD in the germline V gene. Trimming took off 4 bases at V and 3 bases at J, with 2 bases between the two ends. CDR3 sequence: CATSDEETQYF. The DNA for the CDR3 is TGTGCCACCAGTGACGAAGAGACCCAGTACTTC.

This clonotype was observed at least ten times. The rearrangement links TRBV6-6 to TRBJ1-5; tentatively, D is TRBD1 (6 bases). Between the trimmed V and J ends, which lost 6 bases and 7 bases, there was a span of 19 bases. This CDR3 is 15 amino acids long. Germline V gene lookup returns CDR1 MNHNY and CDR2 SVGAGI (reference sequence). The CDR3 spells CASRYRVIPIQPQHF. The CDR3 nucleotides are TGTGCCAGCAGATACAGGGTTATTCCAATCCAGCCCCAGCATTTT.

This clonotype showed up just a few times. Since the CDR3 does not end with the conserved phenylalanine or tryptophan, this likely comes from a read error. The chain uses TRBV7-9 and TRBJ2-2; TRBD2 might be the D (7 bases). Looked up from germline, CDR1 is SEHNR and CDR2 is FQNEAQ (reference sequence). There are 15 residues in the CDR3. Trimming shortened V by 8 bases and J by 5 bases, and 18 bases separated the two germline ends. CDR3: CASPSPGGPTGELFL. The CDR3 DNA reads TGTGCCAGCCCGTCTCCCGGGGGGCCTACCGGGGAGCTGTTTCTT.

This clonotype was seen a few times. For the CDR3, the DNA is TGTGCCAGCAGCTTATTTCGACAGGGGTATGGCTACACCTTC. Its translation is CASSLFRQGYGYTF. The chain combines TRBV7-9 with TRBJ1-2; 8 nucleotides align to TRBD1. Looked up from germline, CDR1 is SEHNR and CDR2 is FQNEAQ (reference sequence). The ends lost 2 bases at V and 5 bases at J; junction bases unmatched: 4. The CDR3 is 14 residues long.

In DNA, the CDR3 is TGTGCCAGCCGTGGGACTCGCGCCTACGAGCAGTACGTC. Protein sequence: CASRGTRAYEQYV. V and J are TRBV28 and TRBJ2-7; D is perhaps TRBD2 (6 bases). The CDR3 is 13 amino acids. Looked up from germline, CDR1 is MDHEN and CDR2 is SYDVKM. V was clipped by 8 bases and J by 2 bases, with 13 bases between them.

This chain uses TRBV9 with TRBJ2-7; weak D call: TRBD1 (6 bases). Trimming removed 4 bases at V and 5 bases at J, with 19 bases between. The CDR3 totals 15 residues. Germline lookup yields CDR1 SGDLS and CDR2 YYNGEE. The CDR3 nucleotides read TGTGCCAGCAGCAAGTTGTCCGGGACATTAAACGAGCAGTACTTC. Translated, it gives CASSKLSGTLNEQYF. Together with reference TRBV9 and TRBJ2-7, the CDR3 gives the full variable domain: DSGVTQTPKHLITATGQRVTLRCSPRSGDLSVYWYQQSLDQGLQFLIQYYNGEERAKGNILERFSAQQFPDLHSELNLSSLELGDSALYFCASSKLSGTLNEQYFGPGTRLTVT.

This clonotype has only a few counts. The rearrangement uses TRBV7-9 and TRBJ1-1; TRBD1 matches at 11 bases. After removal of 5 bases from V and 5 bases from J, the junction contained 4 bases not matched to a gene. This CDR3 spans 14 amino acids. The germline gives CDR1 SEHNR, CDR2 FQNEAQ (reference sequence). CDR3 coding DNA: TGTGCCAGCAGCGAGGACAGGGGGCGTACTGAAGCTTTCTTT. Amino acids: CASSEDRGRTEAFF.

The J gene is TRBJ1-2, the V gene TRBV4-3; D is ambiguous. Germline CDR1 LGHNA, CDR2 YSLEER. Trimming removed 2 bases from V and 0 bases from J, with 13 bases in between. The CDR3 loop spans 16 amino acids. CDR3 loop: CASSQRQAITNYGYTF. The CDR3 coding sequence is TGCGCCAGCAGCCAACGGCAGGCGATAACTAACTATGGCTACACCTTC.

This clonotype was counted a few times. The chain links TRBV20-1 to TRBJ2-1; no clear D gene. V lost 6 bases and J 3 bases, leaving 12 bases between the germline ends. The germline V gene has CDR1 DFQATT and CDR2 SNEGSKA (reference sequence). The CDR3 loop spans 13 amino acids. CDR3 region: CSAEEYHYNEQFF. The CDR3 coding sequence is TGCAGTGCAGAGGAATACCACTACAATGAGCAGTTCTTC.

V usage is TRBV7-6 and J usage is TRBJ1-4; unclear D gene. The CDR3 consists of 16 residues. V lost 5 bases and J lost 5, with 18 bases in between. CDR1 is SGHVS, CDR2 FNYEAQ, per germline. CDR3 DNA: TGTGCCAGCAGCCCCGGCGTTGGCGAGGGAAATGAAAAACTGTTTTTT. Translated: CASSPGVGEGNEKLFF.